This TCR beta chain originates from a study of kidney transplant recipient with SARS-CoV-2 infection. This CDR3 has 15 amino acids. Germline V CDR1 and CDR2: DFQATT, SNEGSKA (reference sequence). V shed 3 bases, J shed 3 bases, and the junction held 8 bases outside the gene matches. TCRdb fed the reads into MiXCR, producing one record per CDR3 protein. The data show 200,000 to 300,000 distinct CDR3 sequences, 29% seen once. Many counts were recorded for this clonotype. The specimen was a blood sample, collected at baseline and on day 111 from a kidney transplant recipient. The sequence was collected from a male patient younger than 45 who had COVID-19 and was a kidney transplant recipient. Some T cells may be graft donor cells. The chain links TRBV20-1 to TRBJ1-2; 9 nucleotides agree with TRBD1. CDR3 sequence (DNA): TGCAGTGCTAGTGAGACAGGGGGAAATCACTATGGCTACACCTTC. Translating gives CSASETGGNHYGYTF.